This T cell receptor (beta chain) came from a study of CD8 T cells in ankylosing spondylitis (TCRdb year 2017). Regarding the complete study: The study profiled T cell receptor beta repertoires in healthy donors and ankylosing spondylitis patients to find disease-linked TCR variants. Peripheral blood was sampled, and synovial fluid was also collected from ankylosing spondylitis patients. In total, the full study cohort was made up of some 110 healthy donors and approximately 27 ankylosing spondylitis patients.

General conclusions and limits of the study: Some of the motif variants had been reported before in the synovial fluid and blood of reactive arthritis patients, a finding that suggests common disease-initiation mechanisms. Blood from ankylosing spondylitis patients appeared to be characterized by a TCR beta motif composed of under ten highly homologous amino acid variants. A CD8+ phenotype was shown by the disease-linked clones, which were found at relatively low frequencies in peripheral blood. According to the report, matched synovial fluid samples from ankylosing spondylitis patients were significantly enriched for the disease-linked clones.

This clonotype was counted many times. Its specific antigen is unknown. Per-nucleotide qualities are absent, and no much larger clonotype sits a single base away. The germline ends are 24 bases apart after V is trimmed by 0 bases and J by 0 bases. The CDR1 and CDR2 encoded by the germline V gene are MNHEY and SVGEGT. The CDR3 contains 22 residues, cysteine and phenylalanine counted. The sequence is cut down to CDR3 DNA, 66 bases in frame from base 1. The sample was run on an Illumina HiSeq 2500. Quantitative 5'-RACE with molecular barcodes was used to prepare TCR beta libraries. Turning to the authors' computational methods: A new computational method based on a probabilistic model of VDJ rearrangement was used to identify disease-linked TCR variants. TCRdb trimmed public reads at Q25 via fastp, called clones via MiXCR and kept in-frame beta chains. CDR3 protein duplicates are merged, each entry listing the most common genes and DNA. TCRdb's processing, not the authors' own work, is the source of the V and J calls. This sample lists more than 150,000 distinct CDR3 sequences; approximately 18% were detected once. Of the sample, roughly 4.5% falls within the top ten clones.

The origin of this receptor is a male donor under 35 with ankylosing spondylitis or in good health (not recorded which). Donor details come from another sample of the same person, matched by shared clones. The material sequenced was blood, either unsorted or a sorted T cell fraction (not recorded which). The sequence links TRBV6-2 or TRBV6-3 to TRBJ2-6, with the D gene possibly TRBD1 or TRBD2, each one fitting 5 bases. The DNA sequence is TGTGCCAGCAGTTACTCGAATCAGGAGCAAAGGGACGTTCGCTCTGGGGCCAACGTCCTGACTTTC. This encodes CASSYSNQEQRDVRSGANVLTF.